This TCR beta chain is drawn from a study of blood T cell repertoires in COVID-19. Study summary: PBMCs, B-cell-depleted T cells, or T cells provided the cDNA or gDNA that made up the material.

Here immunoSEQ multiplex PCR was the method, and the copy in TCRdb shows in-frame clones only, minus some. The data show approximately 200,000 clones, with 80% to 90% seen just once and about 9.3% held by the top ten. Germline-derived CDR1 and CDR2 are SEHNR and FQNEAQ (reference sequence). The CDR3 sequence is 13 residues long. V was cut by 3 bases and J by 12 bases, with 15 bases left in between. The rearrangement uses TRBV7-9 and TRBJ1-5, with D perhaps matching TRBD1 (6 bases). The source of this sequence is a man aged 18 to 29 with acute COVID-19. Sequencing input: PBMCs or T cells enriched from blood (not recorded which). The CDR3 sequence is CASSFRGGGDQHF. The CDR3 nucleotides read TGTGCCAGCAGCTTTAGGGGAGGGGGGGACCAGCATTTT. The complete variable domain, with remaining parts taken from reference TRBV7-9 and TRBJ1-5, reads DTGVSQNPRHKITKRGQNVTFRCDPISEHNRLYWYRQTLGQGPEFLTYFQNEAQLEKSRLLSDRFSAERPKGSFSTLEIQRTEQGDSAMYLCASSFRGGGDQHFGDGTRLSIL.